Listed below are T cell receptor beta chains from one sample, sequenced in a study of blood T cells in healthy people across ages. One entry per CDR3 protein, called by TCRdb with MiXCR from the 5' RACE reads. Found here are about 1.5 million distinct CDR3 sequences, about 45% of them singletons; the top ten hold under 5%. Sample: blood. The receptors were gathered from a woman between 18 and 30 years old in good health. CDR3s include the opening cysteine and the closing phenylalanine or tryptophan.

cdr3_length v_call cdr3_aa
14 TRBV20-1 CSAPRPQGLGGYTF
13 TRBV14 CASSQDFGDWAFF
14 TRBV7-9 CASSLPILPDGAFF
15 TRBV7-2 CASSPGRVKLITQYF
14 TRBV5-1 CASSPWTDSGELFF
13 TRBV20-1 CSASRGGTVGYTF
15 TRBV21-1 CASSKVATWATEAFF
14 TRBV27 CASSYFRESCEQYF
12 TRBV29-1 CSLRQGNTEAFF
16 TRBV29-1 CSVEEDGQGMNTEAFF
13 TRBV12-3/TRBV12-4 CASKGQGRQPQHF
15 TRBV4-3 CASSQVWGRNYEQFF
15 TRBV29-1 CSVRPGWGMNTEAFF
11 TRBV20-1 CSAPLRGTIYF
13 TRBV7-2 CASSSAWPYEQYF
13 TRBV28 CASSFLTTDTQYF
14 TRBV12-3/TRBV12-4 CASSPNMGNYGYTF
15 TRBV6-1 CASSDGLTGDNEQFF
15 TRBV7-9 CASSLGQEGQYEQYF
16 TRBV7-9 CASSLVSLESTDTQYF
13 TRBV20-1 CSATLGVNTEAFF
13 TRBV7-9 CAGSFGGDHEQFF
16 TRBV4-2 CASSQDRDATNEKLFF
15 TRBV5-1 CASSERLAGRYEQYF
15 TRBV4-1 CASSVQTGDSYERYF
15 TRBV7-2 CASSLFGGLGDTQYF
14 TRBV27 CASSPGQSPETQYF
13 TRBV27 CASSFPGEYEQFF
11 TRBV6-1 CASSEAVEAFF
15 TRBV12-3/TRBV12-4 CASSLESFSNQPQHF